This section outlines one T cell receptor (beta chain) sequence together with its context. The record originates from a study of cytomegalovirus exposure and HLA in healthy donors. 60 Vbeta and 13 Jbeta primers were used in PCR. The method was immunoSEQ multiplex PCR; TCRdb's version includes in-frame clones alone and lacks a portion of them. The repertoire holds more than 110,000 clones, with more than 60% as singletons. After removal of 6 bases from V and 8 bases from J, the junction contained 5 bases not matched to a gene. CDR3 size: 14 residues. Germline CDR1 MDHEN, CDR2 SYDVKM. Sequencing was performed on PBMCs. The V gene is TRBV28, the J gene TRBJ1-6; 9 positions agree with TRBD1. The receptor was derived from a woman in her forties or fifties in good health and CMV-seropositive. The CDR3 reads CASRQQGADSPLHF. CDR3 DNA sequence: TGTGCCAGCAGACAACAGGGGGCGGATTCACCCCTCCACTTT.